A selection of T cell receptor beta chains follows, all from one sample in a study of OX40 agonist ivuxolimab in advanced cancers. The protocol was immunoSEQ multiplex PCR, while the TCRdb copy is restricted to in-frame clones and leaves out a portion. This sample has 57,000 or so clones, with approximately 86% found just once. The material sequenced was CD4+ or CD8+ T cells sorted from blood, taken in a trial of the OX40 agonist ivuxolimab. The receptors were gathered from an adult with an advanced solid tumor such as melanoma, head and neck, liver or kidney cancer. Both conserved end residues are part of each CDR3. The D gene is left open where the match is weak. The size entry is marked missing in some rows and otherwise reads once, few, many or a size class.

clone_size j_call v_call d_call cdr3_nt cdr3_aa
- TRBJ2-1 TRBV5-6 - TGTGCCAGCAGATTCACGAGCAATGAGCAGTTCTTC CASRFTSNEQFF
- TRBJ1-2 TRBV29-1 - TGCAGCGTTGAAAATCAGGGGTTCAATGGCTACACCTTC CSVENQGFNGYTF
once TRBJ1-5 TRBV6-1 - TGTGCCAGCAGTTTGTGGGGCAATCAGCCCCAGCATTTT CASSLWGNQPQHF
- TRBJ2-1 TRBV6-1 TRBD2 TGTGCCAGCAGTGAAGGGACTAGGGCCTACAATGAGCAGTTCTTC CASSEGTRAYNEQFF
few TRBJ1-4 TRBV4-1 - TGCGCCAGCAGCCAAGAACGGACAGCCTATAATGAAAAACTGTTTTTT CASSQERTAYNEKLFF
- TRBJ2-3 TRBV7-7 - TGTGCCAGCAGCTTAGAACTAGGAGGCACAGATACGCAGTATTTT CASSLELGGTDTQYF
few TRBJ2-1 TRBV11-2 - TGTGCCAGCAGCTTACTCTACAATGAGCAGTTCTTC CASSLLYNEQFF
- TRBJ1-3 TRBV10-3 TRBD1 TGTGCCATCAGAGAGACAGGGACTGGAAACACCATATATTTT CAIRETGTGNTIYF
- TRBJ1-5 TRBV27 - TGTGCCAGCCGGGGGGGAGGAAATCAGCCCCAGCATTTT CASRGGGNQPQHF
once TRBJ1-2 TRBV6-6 TRBD1 TGTGCCAGCAGTCCAACAGGGGGCTATGGCTATGGCTACACCTTC CASSPTGGYGYGYTF
- TRBJ2-2 TRBV19 TRBD2 TGTGCCACAAGGGGCGGCGGGGGGGCCACCGGGGAGCTGTTTTTT CATRGGGGATGELFF
- TRBJ2-5 TRBV7-2 - TGTGCCAGCAGCTTAGCGGTGCAGGTTGAGACCCAGTACTTC CASSLAVQVETQYF
- TRBJ1-5 TRBV18 - TGTGCCAGCTCACTAGGGTTTGCAGGGATCAATCAGCCCCAGCATTTT CASSLGFAGINQPQHF
once TRBJ2-7 TRBV7-2 TRBD2 TGTGCCAGCAGCTTAAGCCGGCTAGCGGGGGGCTACGAGCAGTACTTC CASSLSRLAGGYEQYF
- TRBJ2-5 TRBV19 TRBD1 TGTGCCAGTAGTACCGGGACAGGGGGGTTGGAGACCCAGTACTTC CASSTGTGGLETQYF
- TRBJ1-6 TRBV9 - TGTGCCAGCAGCGTAGGAAATTCACCCCTCCACTTT CASSVGNSPLHF
- TRBJ2-2 TRBV5-1 TRBD2 TGCGCCAGCAGCTTGCTTGCGGGAGCGACCGGGGAGCTGTTTTTT CASSLLAGATGELFF
- TRBJ1-2 TRBV28 - TGTGCCAGCAGAGGACACCAGGAGGACTATGGCTACACCTTC CASRGHQEDYGYTF
- TRBJ2-5 TRBV7-3 TRBD2 TGTGCCAGCAGCTCAGGGACTAGCGGGGAGACCCAGTACTTC CASSSGTSGETQYF
- TRBJ2-4 TRBV2 - TGTGCCAGCAGTGGGGATGTCGGGGGAAACATTCAGTACTTC CASSGDVGGNIQYF
- TRBJ2-3 TRBV4-1 - TGCGCCAGCAGCCAAGAGACTAACAACGTCGCAGATACGCAGTATTTT CASSQETNNVADTQYF
- TRBJ2-1 TRBV23-1 - TGCGCCAGCAGTCAATGGAGTGGGGGGAGCTCCTACAATGAGCAGTTCTTC CASSQWSGGSSYNEQFF
- TRBJ2-2 TRBV11-2 - TGTGCCAGCAGCTTACTCGCAGGGGCCGGGGAGCTGTTTTTT CASSLLAGAGELFF
- TRBJ2-2 TRBV6-6 - TGTGCCAGCACCGCCAGGCGGGACACCGGGGAGCTGTTTTTT CASTARRDTGELFF
- TRBJ2-1 TRBV29-1 TRBD1 TGCAGCGTAGAAATATCCGGGACAGGAAGGGATGAGCAGTTCTTC CSVEISGTGRDEQFF
- TRBJ2-3 TRBV30 - TGTGCCTGGAGTGTATACCAGAAGGGGCAGTATTTT CAWSVYQKGQYF
few TRBJ2-3 TRBV7-3 - TGTGCCAGCAGCCTCCCCCCCGATACGCAGTATTTT CASSLPPDTQYF
- TRBJ2-3 TRBV25-1 - TGTGCCAGCAGTGCGTCCCACACAGATACGCAGTATTTT CASSASHTDTQYF
- TRBJ1-1 TRBV18 - TGTGCCAGCTCACCGTTGCTGACAACCAAGGGCACTGAAGCTTTCTTT CASSPLLTTKGTEAFF
- TRBJ1-1 TRBV30 - TGTGCCTCGACCTGGGCCCTACGGAACCCTGAAGCTTTCTTT CASTWALRNPEAFF
- TRBJ1-1 TRBV7-3 - TGTGCCAGCAGCTTAACAATGAACACTGAAGCTTTCTTT CASSLTMNTEAFF
few TRBJ2-5 TRBV18 - TGTGCCAGCTCACGTGGGCAAGAGACCCAGTACTTC CASSRGQETQYF
- TRBJ1-5 TRBV7-2 TRBD1 TGTGCCAGCAGCTTAGGACAGGGGGCTTTGCAGCCCCAGCATTTT CASSLGQGALQPQHF
once TRBJ2-5 TRBV27 - TGTGCCAGCAGTTTAATTGTGGGGGGTCTCCGGTCGGGGACCCAGTACTTC CASSLIVGGLRSGTQYF
- TRBJ1-2 TRBV5-1 - TGCGCCAGCAGCTTGGGGCTTGGCTATGGCTACACCTTC CASSLGLGYGYTF
- TRBJ1-1 TRBV5-1 - TGCGCCAGCAGCTTGGTAGGGGATAACACTGAAGCTTTCTTT CASSLVGDNTEAFF
- TRBJ1-2 TRBV5-4 - TGTGCCAGCAGCCCAGACAGGATACTCTATGGCTACACCTTC CASSPDRILYGYTF
- TRBJ1-6 TRBV9 - TGTGCCAGCAGCTCCGCCGGGACTCCCCTCCACTTT CASSSAGTPLHF
- TRBJ2-7 TRBV21-1 - TGTGCCAGCAGCAAAGCTACTAGCGGGCCCTCCTACGAGCAGTACTTC CASSKATSGPSYEQYF
- TRBJ1-1 TRBV5-1 - TGCGCCAGCAGCTTGGGAGGACCCGGGAACACTGAAGCTTTCTTT CASSLGGPGNTEAFF
- TRBJ1-6 TRBV5-6 - TGTGCCAGCAGCCAGCGGGTCAGGAATTCACCCCTCCACTTT CASSQRVRNSPLHF
- TRBJ2-2 TRBV28 - TGTGCCAGCACCTCACGGACACTTCCTAACGGGGAGCTGTTTTTT CASTSRTLPNGELFF
- TRBJ1-2 TRBV19 - TGTGCCAGTAGTTATTTGGGAGAGGGCTATGGCTACACCTTC CASSYLGEGYGYTF
- TRBJ2-3 TRBV11-2 TRBD2 TGTGCCAGCAGCACCTTGCGGGAGGGGTCAGATACGCAGTATTTT CASSTLREGSDTQYF
- TRBJ2-7 TRBV6-5 TRBD1 TGTGCCAGCAGTTACTCGGCGACAGGGTACGAGCAGTACTTC CASSYSATGYEQYF
once TRBJ2-1 TRBV12-5 - TGTGCTAGTGGTTTCCAATTCGGGGCCGACTCCTACAATGAGCAGTTCTTC CASGFQFGADSYNEQFF
- TRBJ2-2 TRBV11-3 - TGTGCCAGCAGCCCTAGGGGTTTGAAGGGACGAGGCGGGGAGCTGTTTTTT CASSPRGLKGRGGELFF
once TRBJ2-1 TRBV7-9 TRBD1 TGTGCCAGCAGCCCGGCAGGGGGTGAGCAGTTCTTC CASSPAGGEQFF
once TRBJ2-3 TRBV21-1 - TGTGCCAGCAGCTCTCAGACAGGGGGGCGGATGGATACGCAGTATTTT CASSSQTGGRMDTQYF
- TRBJ2-1 TRBV29-1 - TGCAGCGTTGATCAGGGAAACTCCTACAATGAGCAGTTCTTC CSVDQGNSYNEQFF
- TRBJ1-6 TRBV4-1 TRBD1 TGCGCCAGCAGCTCCCTCACCCGACAGGGCAGGAATTCACCCCTCCACTTT CASSSLTRQGRNSPLHF
- TRBJ2-6 TRBV5-4 - TGTGCCAGCAGCTCGAGGACGGGAAACTCTGGGGCCAACGTCCTGACTTTC CASSSRTGNSGANVLTF
- TRBJ1-4 TRBV5-1 TRBD1 TGCGCCAGCAGCTTGGGAGGACAGGGTGAAAAACTGTTTTTT CASSLGGQGEKLFF
- TRBJ1-2 TRBV5-1 - TGCGCCAGCAGCTTTGGGCGATCAGGGGATGCTGGCTACACCTTC CASSFGRSGDAGYTF
- TRBJ1-5 TRBV4-3 TRBD1 TGCGCCAGCAGCCAAGAGGTCGCAGGGGGTTTACAGCCCCAGCATTTT CASSQEVAGGLQPQHF